Presented here are 11 T cell receptor beta chains from one specimen sequenced in a study of PD-L1 blockade in urothelial cancer. Sequencing was performed with immunoSEQ multiplex PCR; in TCRdb, only in-frame clones are kept and a portion is missing. The sample records approximately 51,000 clones, around 86% being singletons. This material consisted of PBMCs, taken around atezolizumab (anti-PD-L1) treatment. All receptors come from a man aged 55 to 70 with urothelial cancer.

The J gene is TRBJ2-1, the V gene TRBV11-3, with 11 bases fitting TRBD2. The CDR3 consists of 15 residues. Looked up from germline, CDR1 is SGHNT and CDR2 is YENEEA. J gave up 2 bases and V 5 bases, and 2 bases lay outside the gene matches. CDR3 amino acids: CASSMGLAAYNEQFF. CDR3 in DNA: TGTGCCAGCAGCATGGGACTAGCGGCCTACAATGAGCAGTTCTTC.

This clone was seen just once. This chain connects TRBV5-4 to TRBJ2-3; D ambiguous. Germline CDR1 reads SGHNT; CDR2 reads YYREEE (reference sequence). The CDR3 runs 13 residues. The V and J ends lost 4 bases and 5 bases respectively, with 11 bases between them. The CDR3 DNA reads TGTGCCAGCAGCCCGAGAGTAAAAGATACGCAGTATTTT. This codes for CASSPRVKDTQYF.

The gene calls are TRBV21-1 and TRBJ1-6; the table's D call, TRBD1, has no DNA check behind it. TRBV21-1 has pseudogene status. This CDR3 is 18 amino acids long. The CDR3 DNA reads TGTGCCAGCAGCAAAGCTGATCCGACAGGGGAGAATAATTCACCCCTCCACTTT. It specifies CASSKADPTGENNSPLHF.

The chain links TRBV6-5 to TRBJ2-1; D ambiguous. This CDR3 region has 15 residues. V gave up 6 bases and J gave up 5 bases, with 17 bases separating them. The germline gives CDR1 MNHEY, CDR2 SVGAGI. The CDR3, as DNA: TGTGCCAGCAGCTCCGGGTCAACGAGGAACAATGAGCAGTTCTTC. It translates to CASSSGSTRNNEQFF.

The V and J genes are TRBV5-1 and TRBJ1-3; 7 nucleotides line up with TRBD1. The CDR3 length is 17 residues. Trimming removed 0 bases from V and 1 base from J; junction bases left unmatched: 7. Germline-derived CDR1 and CDR2 are SGHRS and YFSETQ. The CDR3 loop is CASSLATGALSGNTIYF. For the CDR3, the DNA is TGCGCCAGCAGCTTGGCAACAGGGGCCTTATCTGGAAACACCATATATTTT.

The J gene is TRBJ1-2, the V gene TRBV29-1, with 10 positions matching TRBD1. Trimming cost V 1 base and J 8 bases; bases outside gene matches: 1. Germline V CDR1 and CDR2: SQVTM, ANQGSEA. This CDR3 has 12 residues. The CDR3 DNA reads TGCAGCGTTGAAGGGGGACAGGGGGGCTACACCTTC. This sequence encodes CSVEGGQGGYTF.

The chain is built from TRBV2 and TRBJ2-5, with TRBD1 as a possible D gene (5 bases). With 5 bases removed from V and 5 bases from J, the gap between germline ends came to 12 bases. This CDR3 has 13 amino acids. CDR1 and CDR2 (germline): SNHLY, FYNNEI. The chain's CDR3 is CASSYSHRETQYF. Written as DNA, the CDR3 is TGTGCCAGCAGTTACTCCCACAGGGAGACCCAGTACTTC.

The chain is built from TRBV11-2 and TRBJ2-3; TRBD2 matches at 8 bases. The ends lost 5 bases at V and 0 bases at J; junction bases unmatched: 10. Germline V gene sequence: CDR1 SGHAT, CDR2 FQNNGV. The length of the CDR3 is 17 residues. In nucleotides, the CDR3 is TGTGCCAGCAGCCTTCGGGGGGGGCTTACTAGCACAGATACGCAGTATTTT. It encodes CASSLRGGLTSTDTQYF. The full variable domain, its missing parts supplied by reference TRBV11-2 and TRBJ2-3, is EAGVAQSPRYKIIEKRQSVAFWCNPISGHATLYWYQQILGQGPKLLIQFQNNGVVDDSQLPKDRFSAERLKGVDSTLKIQPAKLEDSAVYLCASSLRGGLTSTDTQYFGPGTRLTVL.

The V gene is TRBV19, the J gene TRBJ2-3, with D hard to call. The ends were cut back, 3 bases at V and 4 bases at J, with 14 bases in the middle. The CDR3 contains 15 residues. Germline CDR1 reads LNHDA; CDR2 reads SQIVND (reference sequence). The CDR3, as DNA: TGTGCCAGTAGTATCTCCAGCGCATCCTCAGATACGCAGTATTTT. It yields the protein CASSISSASSDTQYF.

The chain couples TRBV28 to TRBJ1-5, with a weak D call TRBD1 (6 bases). Trimming took 6 bases from V and 5 from J, leaving 14 bases between them. CDR1 and CDR2 (germline): MDHEN, SYDVKM. The length of the CDR3 is 14 residues. The CDR3 region is CASSLTGGDQPQHF. The CDR3 nucleotides are TGTGCCAGCAGCCTTACGGGGGGCGATCAGCCCCAGCATTTT.

The CDR3 DNA reads as TGTGCCAGCAGTTTCTTCCGGCGGGGAGCGACCGATGAGCAGTTCTTC. The encoded protein is CASSFFRRGATDEQFF. The chain employs TRBV28 and TRBJ2-1, with D possibly TRBD2 on 6 matching bases. Germline values: CDR1 MDHEN, CDR2 SYDVKM. This CDR3 has 16 residues. V lost 3 bases to trimming and J lost 8 bases, with 20 bases between them.